Below are 30 T cell receptor beta chains sequenced from a single sample in a study of T cell repertoires in ileal Crohn's disease. Here immunoSEQ multiplex PCR was the method, and the copy in TCRdb shows in-frame clones only, minus some. The table includes approximately 15,000 clones, just over 70% detected once. The sequenced sample consisted of ileal tissue. All receptors come from an adult with Crohn's disease.

The chain joins TRBV5-1 to TRBJ1-3; 10 positions match TRBD1. V gave up 7 bases and J gave up 8 bases; unmatched junction bases: 9. This CDR3 has 14 amino acids. Germline CDR1 and CDR2: SGHRS and YFSETQ. This chain's CDR3 is CASQGQGFTDTIYF. For the CDR3, the DNA is TGCGCCAGCCAGGGACAGGGGTTTACGGACACCATATATTTT.

V usage is TRBV10-3 and J usage is TRBJ2-7, with TRBD1 matching 9 bases. This CDR3 is built from 13 residues. V gave up 10 bases and J gave up 12 bases; unmatched junction bases: 16. Germline V gives CDR1 ENHRY, CDR2 SYGVKD. The CDR3 loop reads CATRSGTGTFGYF. As DNA, the CDR3 is TGTGCCACCCGAAGTGGGACAGGGACTTTTGGGTACTTC.

The chain uses TRBV5-1 and TRBJ2-2; D is possibly TRBD1 (6 bases). CDR1 is SGHRS, CDR2 YFSETQ, per germline. Trimming pared 0 bases from V and 5 bases from J, leaving 11 bases between. The CDR3 loop spans 15 amino acids. This chain's CDR3 is CASSLEQGGTGELFF. In DNA form, the CDR3 reads TGCGCCAGCAGCTTGGAACAGGGTGGGACCGGGGAGCTGTTTTTT.

The V call is TRBV30, the J call TRBJ1-2, with D maybe TRBD1 (5 bases). The CDR3 totals 11 residues. The germline V gene has CDR1 GTSNPN and CDR2 SVGIG (reference sequence). Trimming took off 1 base at V and 13 bases at J, with 13 bases between the two ends. CDR3 protein: CAWSGGTVATF. The DNA for the CDR3 is TGTGCCTGGAGTGGCGGGACCGTCGCCACCTTC.

By share of the sample, this clone is medium-sized. This rearrangement joins TRBV2 to TRBJ1-1, with D maybe TRBD1 (6 bases). CDR3 length equals 12 residues. Trimming removed 7 bases from V and 7 bases from J, with 13 bases in between. Germline CDR1 is SNHLY and CDR2 is FYNNEI. The CDR3 DNA follows: TGTGCCAGCAACAGGGCGGTAGATGAAGCTTTCTTT. It codes for CASNRAVDEAFF.

The chain recombines TRBV5-1 with TRBJ1-6; 8 bases map to TRBD1. Germline V gene lookup returns CDR1 SGHRS and CDR2 YFSETQ. The ends lost 2 bases at V and 7 bases at J; junction bases unmatched: 2. The CDR3 runs 14 residues. CDR3 sequence: CASSLQGENSPLHF. CDR3 in DNA: TGCGCCAGCAGCTTACAGGGGGAGAATTCACCCCTCCACTTT.

The sample holds one count of this clone. The chain has TRBV29-1 and TRBJ2-3, with 10 bases that match TRBD1. The germline V gene encodes CDR1 SQVTM and CDR2 ANQGSEA. The V gene end was trimmed by 8 bases and the J gene end by 3 bases; junction bases not matched to a gene: 5. The CDR3 is made up of 13 amino acids. CDR3 in DNA: TGCAGCAGCGGGACAGGGGCGACAGATACGCAGTATTTT. Translating it yields CSSGTGATDTQYF.

The J gene is TRBJ2-5, the V gene TRBV2; 7 nucleotides align to TRBD1. The DNA matches TRBJ2-7 better at its end, which makes the J call doubtful. The CDR3 is 12 amino acids. Germline CDR1 is SNHLY and CDR2 is FYNNEI. The CDR3 sequence is CASTDRLGEQYF. Written as DNA, the CDR3 is TGTGCCAGCACGGACAGGCTTGGCGAGCAGTACTTC.

The chain links TRBV28 to TRBJ2-3; weak D call: TRBD2 (5 bases). The CDR3 contains 15 residues. Per the germline V gene, CDR1 is MDHEN and CDR2 is SYDVKM. V was pared by 7 bases and J by 6 bases, with 20 bases between. CDR3 bases: TGTGCCAGCACTCCTTCACGGGGAAACGGGGATACGCAGTATTTT. As protein: CASTPSRGNGDTQYF.

The chain carries TRBV30 and TRBJ2-2; tentative D call: TRBD2 (6 bases). This CDR3 is built from 12 residues. The ends were cut back, 5 bases at V and 6 bases at J, with 10 bases in the middle. Per germline, CDR1 GTSNPN and CDR2 SVGIG (reference sequence). The DNA of the CDR3 is TGTGCCTGGGGCCGGGGGTCCGGGGAGCTGTTTTTT. It is translated as CAWGRGSGELFF.

V and J are TRBV4-1 and TRBJ2-3, with TRBD2 matching over 10 bases. CDR3 size: 19 residues. CDR1 is MGHRA and CDR2 is YSYEKL in the germline V gene. Losses at the gene ends were 1 base for V and 5 bases for J; bases not matched to a gene: 15. For the CDR3, the DNA is TGCGCCAGCAGCCAAGCCCCCAGCGGGGGGGCCGTAGTTAGAGATACGCAGTATTTT. Translating it yields CASSQAPSGGAVVRDTQYF.

This clone is a singleton in its sample. This chain uses TRBV7-8 with TRBJ1-2, with D possibly being TRBD1 (5 bases). Looked up from germline, CDR1 is SGHVS and CDR2 is FQNEAQ. Trimming cost V 5 bases and J 0 bases, with 10 bases left between them. The CDR3 totals 14 residues. CDR3 coding DNA: TGTGCCAGCAGCCCGGACATCGCTAACTATGGCTACACCTTC. Translation gives CASSPDIANYGYTF. Full variable domain (rest looked up from reference TRBV7-8 and TRBJ1-2): GAGVSQSPRYKVAKRGQDVALRCDPISGHVSLFWYQQALGQGPEFLTYFQNEAQLDKSGLPSDRFFAERPEGSVSTLKIQRTQQEDSAVYLCASSPDIANYGYTFGSGTRLTVV.

This clone appeared a single time. This rearrangement joins TRBV29-1 to TRBJ2-7, with D tentatively TRBD2 (5 bases). The V gene lost 3 bases and the J gene lost 4 bases, with 7 bases spanning the gap. CDR3 length equals 11 residues. Germline V lookup: CDR1 SQVTM, CDR2 ANQGSEA. The CDR3 region is CSVEAGYEQYF. The CDR3, as DNA: TGCAGCGTTGAGGCGGGTTACGAGCAGTACTTC.

The gene calls are TRBV6-4 and TRBJ2-1, with 12 bases matching TRBD2. The V segment lost 3 bases and the J segment 9 bases; nucleotides outside the gene matches: 6. Per the germline V gene, CDR1 is MRHNA and CDR2 is SNTAGT. The CDR3 is 15 residues long. The CDR3 loop reads CASSDSSGGASEQFF. The CDR3 DNA follows: TGTGCCAGCAGTGATTCTAGCGGGGGGGCCAGTGAGCAGTTCTTC.

Regarding this clone: The junction does not match germline at one end; this may be a read error. The CDR3: CASSDSGEVEQFF. The DNA for the CDR3 is TGTGCCAGCAGTGACTCCGGGGAGGTGGAGCAGTTCTTC. The rearrangement links TRBV6-6 to TRBJ2-1, with D possibly TRBD2 on 6 matching bases. The CDR3 is 13 amino acids. Per the germline V gene, CDR1 is MNHNY and CDR2 is SVGAGI (reference sequence).

This clone was seen a few times. The chain employs TRBV11-1 and TRBJ2-1; 15 bases are a match to TRBD2. Germline V gene lookup returns CDR1 SGHAT and CDR2 FQDESV (reference sequence). J was trimmed by 4 bases and V by 5 bases; bases with no gene match: 6. The CDR3 sequence is 17 residues long. The CDR3 region is CASSTWTSGRGYNEQFF. CDR3 nucleotide sequence: TGTGCCAGCAGCACCTGGACTAGCGGGAGGGGGTACAATGAGCAGTTCTTC.

In this sample, this clone turned up a few times. The chain links TRBV5-1 to TRBJ1-5; D uncertain. The length of the CDR3 is 17 residues. Trimming removed 6 bases from V and 0 bases from J, with 19 bases in between. CDR1 and CDR2 (germline): SGHRS, YFSETQ. This chain's CDR3 is CASTKDGQLYSNQPQHF. The DNA of the CDR3 is TGCGCCAGCACTAAAGATGGGCAGCTTTATAGCAATCAGCCCCAGCATTTT.

This clone appeared a single time. The chain links TRBV15 to TRBJ2-5; D is unclear. Germline V CDR1 and CDR2: LNHNV, YYDKDF (reference sequence). V was clipped by 2 bases and J by 1 base, with 11 bases between them. CDR3 length equals 15 residues. CDR3 region: CATSRMSTSQETQYF. The CDR3 DNA reads TGTGCCACCAGCAGAATGAGTACCTCCCAAGAGACCCAGTACTTC.

This chain uses TRBV4-2 with TRBJ2-1; no reliable D call. Germline V gene data show CDR1 as LGHNA and CDR2 as YNFKEQ. The germline V and J ends were trimmed by 1 base and 0 bases, with 7 bases remaining between them. This CDR3 has 15 residues. The CDR3 region has the DNA TGTGCCAGCAGCCAAGTCCTGGCCTCCTACAATGAGCAGTTCTTC. This gives the protein CASSQVLASYNEQFF.

This clone is labeled as medium-sized. The chain is built from TRBV6-6 and TRBJ1-1, with TRBD1 as a possible D gene (5 bases). Germline CDR1 is MNHNY and CDR2 is SVGAGI (reference sequence). This CDR3 has 13 residues. V was trimmed by 2 bases and J by 1 base, leaving 5 bases between them. CDR3 nucleotides: TGTGCCAGCAGTTACGGACAGAACACTGAAGCTTTCTTT. This sequence encodes CASSYGQNTEAFF.

This clone showed up just a few times. The V and J genes are TRBV10-1 and TRBJ2-1, with 9 nucleotides matching TRBD1. The CDR3 has 14 residues. The germline CDR1 and CDR2 sequences are WNHNN and SYGVQD (reference sequence). Losses at the gene ends were 4 bases for V and 8 bases for J; bases not matched to a gene: 6. The CDR3 is CASSAGTGIDEQFF. Here the CDR3 DNA reads TGCGCCAGCAGTGCCGGGACAGGGATCGATGAGCAGTTCTTC.

The chain employs TRBV7-2 and TRBJ1-1, with a tentative D call TRBD1 (6 bases). CDR1 is SGHTA, CDR2 FQGNSA, per germline. The CDR3 spans 16 residues. V was clipped by 7 bases and J by 0 bases, with 18 bases between them. The CDR3 nucleotides are TGTGCCAGCACCGCCCATAGTAGACAGGTGAACACTGAAGCTTTCTTT. Its protein is CASTAHSRQVNTEAFF. Full variable domain (outside the CDR3, taken from reference TRBV7-2 and TRBJ1-1): GAGVSQSPSNKVTEKGKDVELRCDPISGHTALYWYRQSLGQGLEFLIYFQGNSAPDKSGLPSDRFSAERTGGSVSTLTIQRTQQEDSAVYLCASTAHSRQVNTEAFFGQGTRLTVV.

A note on this clone: Other DNA sequences in the same sample also yield this CDR3. CDR3 sequence (DNA): TGCGCCAGCAGCCAAGGGACTAGCGGACTCACAGATACGCAGTATTTT. It translates to CASSQGTSGLTDTQYF. The V gene is TRBV4-1, the J gene TRBJ2-3, with TRBD2 matching over 10 bases. The CDR3 loop spans 16 amino acids. Looked up from germline, CDR1 is MGHRA and CDR2 is YSYEKL. The junction had 3 bases not matched to a gene; V was cut back by 1 base and J by 2 bases.

The chain carries TRBV6-4 and TRBJ2-1, with 11 bases identical to TRBD1. CDR1 and CDR2 (germline): MRHNA, SNTAGT. With 2 bases clipped from V and 6 bases from J, the junction kept 0 bases outside the gene matches. The CDR3 spans 14 residues. As DNA, the CDR3 is TGTGCCAGCAGTGACGGGACAGGGGGCAATGAGCAGTTCTTC. This translates into CASSDGTGGNEQFF.

The rearrangement joins TRBV6-1 to TRBJ2-7; no clear D. V was clipped by 6 bases and J by 9 bases, with 9 bases between them. Germline assignment: CDR1 MNHNS and CDR2 SASEGT. This CDR3 spans 10 amino acids. The CDR3 DNA reads as TGTGCCAGCAGGAGTTTTGGGCAGTACTTC. Translated: CASRSFGQYF.

V usage is TRBV28 and J usage is TRBJ1-4; D perhaps matches TRBD1 (6 bases). The V gene lost 5 bases and the J gene lost 5 bases, with 18 bases spanning the gap. Germline CDR1 is MDHEN and CDR2 is SYDVKM. This CDR3 is 16 amino acids long. CDR3 nucleotides: TGTGCCAGCAGTAGGGGGGGAAGGGGAACCAATGAAAAACTGTTTTTT. This translates into CASSRGGRGTNEKLFF.

This chain connects TRBV6-1 to TRBJ2-3, with 12 positions matching TRBD2. The ends lost 8 bases at V and 3 bases at J; junction bases unmatched: 6. Germline values: CDR1 MNHNS, CDR2 SASEGT. The CDR3 consists of 15 residues. CDR3 bases: TGTGCCAGCGGAATTCTAGCGGGAGGGACAGATACGCAGTATTTT. Its protein is CASGILAGGTDTQYF.

This chain joins TRBV28 and TRBJ1-5; D may be TRBD1 (5 bases). In germline, CDR1 is MDHEN, CDR2 SYDVKM. Trimming pared 3 bases from V and 1 base from J, leaving 13 bases between. The CDR3 sequence is 16 residues long. CDR3 region: CASSLGGRESNQPQHF. The DNA of the CDR3 is TGTGCCAGCAGTTTGGGGGGGAGGGAAAGCAATCAGCCCCAGCATTTT.

The chain couples TRBV19 to TRBJ2-7, with 7 bases aligning to TRBD1. Unmatched junction bases numbered 10, after V lost 3 bases and J lost 2 bases. The CDR3 is 16 amino acids. The germline gives CDR1 LNHDA, CDR2 SQIVND (reference sequence). The CDR3 DNA follows: TGTGCCAGTAGTATCCCCTCCGGGACAGTACCCTACGAGCAGTACTTC. Residues: CASSIPSGTVPYEQYF.

V gene TRBV18 combines with J gene TRBJ1-2; D remains ambiguous. The germline V gene encodes CDR1 KGHSH and CDR2 LQKENI. CDR3 size: 11 residues. The V end lost 8 bases, the J end lost 5 bases, and 9 bases lay between the germline ends. CDR3 sequence (DNA): TGTGCCAGCCCCGCTCAGTATGGCTACACCTTC. Translation: CASPAQYGYTF.